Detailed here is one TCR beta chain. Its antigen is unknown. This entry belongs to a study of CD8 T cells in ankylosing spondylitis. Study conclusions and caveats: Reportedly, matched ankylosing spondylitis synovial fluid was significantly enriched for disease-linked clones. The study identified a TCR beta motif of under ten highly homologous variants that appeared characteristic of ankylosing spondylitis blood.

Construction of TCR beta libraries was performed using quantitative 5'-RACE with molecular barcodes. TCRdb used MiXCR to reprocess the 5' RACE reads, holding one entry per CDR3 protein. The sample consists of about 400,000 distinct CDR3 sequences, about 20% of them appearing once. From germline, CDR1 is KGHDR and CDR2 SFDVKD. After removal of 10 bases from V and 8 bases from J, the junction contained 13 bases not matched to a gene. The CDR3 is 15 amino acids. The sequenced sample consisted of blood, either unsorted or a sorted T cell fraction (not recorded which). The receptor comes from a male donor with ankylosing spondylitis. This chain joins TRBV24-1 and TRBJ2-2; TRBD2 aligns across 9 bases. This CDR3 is CATQGPLAGAGELFF. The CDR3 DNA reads TGTGCCACTCAGGGCCCCTTAGCGGGAGCAGGGGAGCTGTTTTTT.